Listed below are T cell receptor beta chains from one sample, sequenced in a study of blood T cells in healthy people across ages. Using its own MiXCR run on the 5' RACE reads, TCRdb lists one record per CDR3 protein. The sample yields roughly 1.5 million distinct CDR3 sequences, approximately 42% seen once. Sequencing was performed on blood. These receptors were obtained from a woman under 30 in good health. The CDR3 runs from the conserved cysteine through the conserved F or W. A D gene is named only where the DNA matches it firmly. The size of a clone is reported for some rows only, either as once, few or many, or as a class for expanded clones.

j_call,clone_size,v_call,d_call,cdr3_nt,cdr3_aa
TRBJ2-4,NA,TRBV12-3/TRBV12-4,NA,TGTGCCAGCAGCCCCGGACTGGGAAACATTCAGTACTTC,CASSPGLGNIQYF
TRBJ1-2,NA,TRBV6-5,NA,TGTGCCAGCAGTTACTCGTCTTTTTGGTCGGGGAGGCTAGATGGCTACACCTTC,CASSYSSFWSGRLDGYTF
TRBJ1-5,NA,TRBV20-1,TRBD1,TGCAGTGCTAGGATGACAGGGGAACATAGCAATCAGCCCCAGCATTTT,CSARMTGEHSNQPQHF
TRBJ2-2,few,TRBV5-1,NA,TGCGCCAGCAGCCAACAATCCGTCACCGGGGAGCTGTTTTTT,CASSQQSVTGELFF
TRBJ1-1,few,TRBV28,NA,TGTGCCAGCAGTTTATCCGCAGGGTTAACTGAAGCTTTCTTT,CASSLSAGLTEAFF
TRBJ1-3,few,TRBV20-1,NA,TGCAGTGCTTTTTCAGGGGTAGCCGGAAACACCATATATTTT,CSAFSGVAGNTIYF
TRBJ2-7,NA,TRBV20-1,TRBD2,TGCAGTGCTACTAGCGGCGGCTACGAGCAGTACTTC,CSATSGGYEQYF
TRBJ1-4,NA,TRBV4-3,NA,TGCGCCAGCAGCCAAGTGCGGGAAAAACTGTTTTTT,CASSQVREKLFF
TRBJ2-1,NA,TRBV2,NA,TGTGCCAGCAGTAACCGGGACTGGTACTACAATGAGCAGTTCTTC,CASSNRDWYYNEQFF
TRBJ1-1,NA,TRBV7-2,NA,TGTGCCAGCAGCTTTCTCCGGGCCGCGGCCGAAGCTTTCTTT,CASSFLRAAAEAFF
TRBJ2-1,NA,TRBV4-3,TRBD2,TGCGCCAGCAGCCAACACGGGGGGGAGCAGTTCTTC,CASSQHGGEQFF
TRBJ2-7,once,TRBV12-3/TRBV12-4,NA,TGTGCCAGCAGTTTCCGCATTCGGAGGGGAGACTACGAGCAGTACTTC,CASSFRIRRGDYEQYF
TRBJ1-2,NA,TRBV7-9,NA,TGTGCCAGCAGCGTAGGCCCCCGGGGCCAACGTGGCTACACCTTC,CASSVGPRGQRGYTF
TRBJ1-5,few,TRBV6-2/TRBV6-3,NA,TGTGCCAGCAGACCAAGTGGAGGGGATAATCAGCCCCAGCATTTT,CASRPSGGDNQPQHF
TRBJ2-1,NA,TRBV9,TRBD2,TGTGCCAGCAGCGGTAGCGGGACTTCGTACAATGAGCAGTTCTTC,CASSGSGTSYNEQFF
TRBJ2-5,many,TRBV7-2,TRBD2,TGCGCCAGCAGCTTGGGACTAGCGGAAGAGACCCAGTACTTC,CASSLGLAEETQYF
TRBJ2-7,NA,TRBV4-3,TRBD2,TGCGCCAGCAGCCAAGACCCGGGACTAGCAAGCCACGAGCAGTACTTC,CASSQDPGLASHEQYF
TRBJ2-5,NA,TRBV29-1,NA,TGCAGCGTTGAGACAAACCCCCGAGAGACCCAGTACTTC,CSVETNPRETQYF
TRBJ1-4,NA,TRBV7-2,NA,TGTGCCAGCAGCTTACCCCCATGGCAGGCAACTAATGAAAAACTGTTTTTT,CASSLPPWQATNEKLFF
TRBJ2-2,once,TRBV3-1,NA,TGTGCCAGCAGCCAAGCACAGCTCAACACCGGGGAGCTGTTTTTT,CASSQAQLNTGELFF
TRBJ1-4,many,TRBV7-2,NA,TGTGCCAGCAGCTTAGTGCCGCTAGCTAATGAAAAACTGTTTTTT,CASSLVPLANEKLFF
TRBJ2-1,NA,TRBV7-3,NA,TGTGCCAGCAGCTCCCAACGTAGGAATGAGCAGTTCTTC,CASSSQRRNEQFF
TRBJ2-7,few,TRBV4-2,TRBD2,TGTGCCAGCAGCCAAGATGGGCTAGCGGTCCCTTCCCAGTACTTC,CASSQDGLAVPSQYF
TRBJ2-1,NA,TRBV5-5,NA,TGTGCCAGCAGCTGGGGCGGCGCAGGGCCACCCTCCCAGTTCTTC,CASSWGGAGPPSQFF
TRBJ2-7,once,TRBV6-5,NA,TGTGCCAGCAGTTACTCACTAGGCCACAATGAGCAGTACTTC,CASSYSLGHNEQYF
TRBJ1-2,NA,TRBV29-1,NA,TGCAGCGACGCTGAGGGGGGAGTTAACTATGGCTACACCTTC,CSDAEGGVNYGYTF
TRBJ2-3,NA,TRBV20-1,TRBD2,TGCAGTGCCCTGGCGCGGCGGGAGGGGATAGATACGCAGTATTTT,CSALARREGIDTQYF
TRBJ2-1,few,TRBV20-1,NA,TGCAGTGCCCCGGGATCGGGGACCTACAATGAGCAGTTCTTC,CSAPGSGTYNEQFF
TRBJ1-1,few,TRBV7-6,TRBD1,TGTGCCAGCAGCTCACACGACAGGGGGGGCACTGAAGCTTTCTTT,CASSSHDRGGTEAFF